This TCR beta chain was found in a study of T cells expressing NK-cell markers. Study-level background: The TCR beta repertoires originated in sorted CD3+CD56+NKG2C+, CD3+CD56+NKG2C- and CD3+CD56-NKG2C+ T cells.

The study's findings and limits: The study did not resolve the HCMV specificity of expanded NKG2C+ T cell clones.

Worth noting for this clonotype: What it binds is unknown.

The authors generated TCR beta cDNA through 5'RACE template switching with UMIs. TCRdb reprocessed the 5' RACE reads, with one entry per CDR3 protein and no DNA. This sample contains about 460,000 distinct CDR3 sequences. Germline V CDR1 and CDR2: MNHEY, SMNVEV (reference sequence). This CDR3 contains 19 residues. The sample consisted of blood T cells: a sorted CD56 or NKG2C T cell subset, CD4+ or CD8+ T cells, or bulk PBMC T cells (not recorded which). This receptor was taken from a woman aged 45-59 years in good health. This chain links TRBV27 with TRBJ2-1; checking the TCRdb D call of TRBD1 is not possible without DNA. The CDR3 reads CASCEGALADKSSYNEQFF.